The clone carrying this TCR beta chain was recorded many times. Antigen: not known. The CDR3 spans 14 residues. Trimming cost V 10 bases and J 1 base, with 15 bases left between them. Germline values: CDR1 SGHAT, CDR2 FQNNGV. The data originate from a study of breast tumors, draining lymph nodes, adjacent tissues. Study findings and constraints: Compared with lymph nodes, tumors were less diverse; compared with nontumor tissue, more. The lymph node origin of tumor T cells was framed as consistent with a hypothesis, not demonstrated. Most tumor T cells seemingly derive from lymph node, then expand in tumor. Luminal-like breast cancer showed significantly higher tumor–nontumor repertoire similarity than basal-like.

TCRdb re-called the multiplex PCR reads through MiXCR, storing one row per CDR3 protein. The data show about 300,000 distinct CDR3 sequences, under 35% seen once. Axillary draining lymph nodes of breast cancer patients supplied the node samples. This receptor was taken from a female donor with breast cancer. Some clones in this sample may be carry-over from other donors' samples. J is TRBJ2-3 and V is TRBV11-2; TRBD1 might be the D (5 bases). The sequenced material came from axillary lymph node tissue. CDR3 nucleotides: TGTGCCACCTCCTTGGGGCGCGGCACAGATACGCAGTATTTT. This sequence encodes CATSLGRGTDTQYF. The full variable domain, rest sourced from reference TRBV11-2 and TRBJ2-3, is EAGVAQSPRYKIIEKRQSVAFWCNPISGHATLYWYQQILGQGPKLLIQFQNNGVVDDSQLPKDRFSAERLKGVDSTLKIQPAKLEDSAVYLCATSLGRGTDTQYFGPGTRLTVL.